The next 14 T cell receptor beta chains were all read from a single sample in a study of T cell responses to AZD1222 COVID-19 vaccine. Sequencing was performed with immunoSEQ multiplex PCR; in TCRdb, only in-frame clones are kept and a portion is missing. The table has some 130,000 clones, roughly 88% seen once. The material sequenced was peripheral blood, taken on day 0 of AZD1222 vaccination. These receptor sequences come from an adult in good health.

This clone was observed a few times. The CDR3 loop reads CASYRNYGYTF. CDR3 coding DNA: TGTGCCAGCTACAGGAACTATGGCTACACCTTC. V gene TRBV6-5 combines with J gene TRBJ1-2, with D perhaps TRBD1 (5 bases). There are 11 residues in the CDR3. From germline, CDR1 is MNHEY and CDR2 SVGAGI. Trimming pared 8 bases from V and 2 bases from J, leaving 6 bases between.

This sequence joins TRBV4-3 and TRBJ2-2, with TRBD1 matching over 8 bases. The length of the CDR3 is 16 residues. Germline V CDR1 and CDR2: LGHNA, YSLEER. V lost 0 bases and J lost 5; bases outside the gene matches: 5. The CDR3 region is CASSQDPQGGTGELFF. The CDR3 DNA is TGCGCCAGCAGCCAAGATCCACAGGGGGGAACCGGGGAGCTGTTTTTT.

V gene TRBV7-2 combines with J gene TRBJ1-2, with D perhaps TRBD1 (6 bases). There are 15 residues in the CDR3. In germline, CDR1 is SGHTA, CDR2 FQGNSA. Trimming removed 5 bases from V and 7 bases from J, with 20 bases in between. The chain's CDR3 is CASSPQANRVGGYTF. CDR3 sequence (DNA): TGTGCCAGCAGCCCTCAAGCAAACAGGGTCGGTGGCTACACCTTC.

This chain uses TRBV7-2 with TRBJ2-7, with D uncertain. This CDR3 is 13 amino acids long. CDR1 and CDR2 (germline): SGHTA, FQGNSA. The V gene lost 2 bases and the J gene lost 2 bases, with 7 bases spanning the gap. CDR3 DNA: TGTGCCAGCAGCTTAAAACTCGCCTACGAGCAGTACTTC. It yields the protein CASSLKLAYEQYF.

This chain uses TRBV12-3 or TRBV12-4 with TRBJ1-3; 8 nucleotides align to TRBD1. The CDR3 is made up of 12 amino acids. The V segment lost 11 bases and the J segment 3 bases; nucleotides outside the gene matches: 3. The CDR3 reads CAGQGIGNTIYF. The CDR3 region has the DNA TGTGCCGGACAGGGTATTGGAAACACCATATATTTT.

The rearrangement joins TRBV3-1 (or the pseudogene TRBV3-2) to TRBJ2-1; maybe TRBD1 (7 bases). Germline V CDR1 and CDR2: LGHDT, YNNKEL (reference sequence). This CDR3 comprises 12 residues. Between the trimmed V and J ends, which lost 5 bases and 8 bases, there was a span of 10 bases. CDR3 bases: TGTGCCAGCAGCAGGAGGGGGCATGAGCAGTTCTTC. It is translated as CASSRRGHEQFF.

The rearrangement joins TRBV6-5 to TRBJ2-5, with TRBD2 identical over 10 bases. After removal of 7 bases from V and 10 bases from J, the junction contained 15 bases not matched to a gene. This CDR3 has 15 amino acids. Germline CDR1 MNHEY, CDR2 SVGAGI. The CDR3 bases are TGTGCCAGCACGGCGGCTAGCGGGGGCCCCGGAGGCCAGTACTTC. This sequence encodes CASTAASGGPGGQYF.

As concerns this clone: The sample contains more than one DNA sequence encoding this CDR3. The gene calls are TRBV6-5 and TRBJ1-2, with a possible D match to TRBD1 (6 bases). V was cut by 2 bases and J by 4 bases, with 14 bases left in between. Germline assignment: CDR1 MNHEY and CDR2 SVGAGI. The CDR3 spans 15 residues. The CDR3 DNA reads as TGTGCCAGCAGTTACAGTACAGGGTGGGCCTATGGCTACACCTTC. This translates into CASSYSTGWAYGYTF.

The chain is built from TRBV5-5 and TRBJ2-7, with D possibly called TRBD1 or TRBD2 (5 bases each). V lost 1 base and J 6 bases, leaving 14 bases between the germline ends. This CDR3 has 14 residues. Germline lookup yields CDR1 SGHKS and CDR2 YYEKEE (reference sequence). CDR3 protein: CASSLWGSGLEQYF. Written as DNA, the CDR3 is TGTGCCAGCAGCTTGTGGGGGAGTGGTCTCGAGCAGTACTTC.

The rearrangement uses TRBV27 and TRBJ1-2; TRBD1 matches 9 bases. The CDR3 is made up of 15 amino acids. In germline, CDR1 is MNHEY, CDR2 SMNVEV (reference sequence). Trimming cost V 3 bases and J 6 bases; bases outside gene matches: 8. The CDR3 DNA sequence: TGTGCCAGCAGTTTTGAGGGACAGGGTCAGAATGGCTACACCTTC. Protein: CASSFEGQGQNGYTF.

The rearrangement joins TRBV30 to TRBJ1-1; no firm D call. Trimming shortened V by 2 bases and J by 3 bases, and 4 bases separated the two germline ends. This CDR3 spans 11 amino acids. Germline CDR1 reads GTSNPN; CDR2 reads SVGIG (reference sequence). The CDR3 sequence is CAWSWDTEAFF. The CDR3 DNA sequence: TGTGCCTGGAGTTGGGACACTGAAGCTTTCTTT.

The chain joins TRBV19 to TRBJ1-5; D is perhaps TRBD1 (6 bases). The CDR3 contains 15 residues. V lost 4 bases, J lost 0 bases, and 10 bases lay in between. Germline V gene sequence: CDR1 LNHDA, CDR2 SQIVND (reference sequence). The CDR3 spells CASSSDRNSNQPQHF. CDR3 nucleotides: TGTGCCAGTAGTAGCGACAGGAATAGCAATCAGCCCCAGCATTTT.

The chain is built from TRBV6-5 and TRBJ2-7; 8 nucleotides line up with TRBD1. This CDR3 comprises 15 residues. The germline CDR1 and CDR2 sequences are MNHEY and SVGAGI. V lost 6 bases and J lost 2; bases outside the gene matches: 9. The CDR3 DNA sequence: TGTGCCAGCAGCCCCAGGGGGCCAGGTGCCTACGAGCAGTACTTC. Protein sequence: CASSPRGPGAYEQYF.

The gene calls are TRBV2 and TRBJ2-3, with a tentative D call TRBD1 (6 bases). Germline CDR1 reads SNHLY; CDR2 reads FYNNEI. V gave up 11 bases and J gave up 5 bases, with 23 bases separating them. The length of the CDR3 is 15 residues. The CDR3 sequence is CAGPPWTATEDTQYF. In nucleotides, the CDR3 is TGTGCCGGGCCTCCTTGGACAGCAACAGAAGATACGCAGTATTTT.